These T cell receptor beta chains were read from a single sample in a study of cytomegalovirus exposure and HLA in healthy donors. TCRdb keeps only in-frame clones here, not all; method: immunoSEQ multiplex PCR. This table has over 150,000 clones, around four fifths appearing once. The sample comprised PBMCs. The receptors derive from a woman between 45 and 60 years old in good health and CMV-seronegative. CDR3s include the opening cysteine and the closing phenylalanine or tryptophan. Each record gives: J gene, D gene, V gene, clone size, CDR3 DNA, CDR3 protein. The D gene is left open where the match is weak. A row's size may be missing; if present it is once, few, many or a size class.

j_gene: TRBJ1-4; d_gene: NA; v_gene: TRBV29-1; abundance: few; CDR3nt: TGCAGCGTCGGAGGAGGGGACGATGAAAAACTGTTTTTT; CDR3aa: CSVGGGDDEKLFF
j_gene: TRBJ2-7; d_gene: TRBD2; v_gene: TRBV2; abundance: NA; CDR3nt: TGTGCCAGCAGTGAAATCCTAGCGGGAGAGAGAGCCAACTCCTACGAGCAGTACTTC; CDR3aa: CASSEILAGERANSYEQYF
j_gene: TRBJ1-5; d_gene: TRBD1; v_gene: TRBV10-2; abundance: NA; CDR3nt: TGCGCCAGCAGTCGGGACAGTCGTCAGCCCCAGCATTTT; CDR3aa: CASSRDSRQPQHF
j_gene: TRBJ2-7; d_gene: TRBD2; v_gene: TRBV27; abundance: NA; CDR3nt: TGTGCCAGCAGTTCGGCGGGAGCCTACGAGCAGTACTTC; CDR3aa: CASSSAGAYEQYF
j_gene: TRBJ2-1; d_gene: NA; v_gene: TRBV4-2; abundance: NA; CDR3nt: TGTGCCAGCAGCCAACTAATGCTGGAGGGTGAGCAGTTCTTC; CDR3aa: CASSQLMLEGEQFF
j_gene: TRBJ2-5; d_gene: TRBD1; v_gene: TRBV7-9; abundance: once; CDR3nt: TGTGCCAGCAGCTCCCGGGGACAGCTCATGGGGGAGACCCAGTACTTC; CDR3aa: CASSSRGQLMGETQYF
j_gene: TRBJ1-4; d_gene: TRBD1; v_gene: TRBV18; abundance: NA; CDR3nt: TGTGCCAGCTCACCACTTTGGACAGGGGGGACTAATGAAAAACTGTTTTTT; CDR3aa: CASSPLWTGGTNEKLFF
j_gene: TRBJ2-3; d_gene: TRBD2; v_gene: TRBV7-9; abundance: NA; CDR3nt: TGTGCCAGCAGTCATCTCCGGACTAGCTTCTCGGATACGCAGTATTTT; CDR3aa: CASSHLRTSFSDTQYF
j_gene: TRBJ2-3; d_gene: TRBD1; v_gene: TRBV28; abundance: NA; CDR3nt: TGTGCCAGCAGTTTCTCCGGGACAGGGGGCAGAATCGGGCAGTATTTT; CDR3aa: CASSFSGTGGRIGQYF
j_gene: TRBJ1-5; d_gene: NA; v_gene: TRBV14; abundance: few; CDR3nt: TGTGCCAGCAGCCAAGGACAGCCGAATCAGCCCCAGCATTTT; CDR3aa: CASSQGQPNQPQHF
j_gene: TRBJ2-4; d_gene: NA; v_gene: TRBV19; abundance: NA; CDR3nt: TGTGCCAGTAGTATAGGACAATTCGACAAAAACATTCAGTACTTC; CDR3aa: CASSIGQFDKNIQYF
j_gene: TRBJ1-2; d_gene: NA; v_gene: TRBV13; abundance: NA; CDR3nt: TGTGCCAGCAGCTCCGGGGGGAATGGCTACACCTTC; CDR3aa: CASSSGGNGYTF
j_gene: TRBJ2-3; d_gene: NA; v_gene: TRBV19; abundance: NA; CDR3nt: TGTGCCAGTAGAGGGACCCGGGAGACCGGCACAGATACGCAGTATTTT; CDR3aa: CASRGTRETGTDTQYF
j_gene: TRBJ2-7; d_gene: NA; v_gene: TRBV28; abundance: NA; CDR3nt: TGTGCCAGCAGGGCGGTAAACTACGAGCAGTACTTC; CDR3aa: CASRAVNYEQYF
j_gene: TRBJ2-1; d_gene: NA; v_gene: TRBV15; abundance: NA; CDR3nt: TGTGCCACCAGCAGAGGGACAAATTACAATGAGCAGTTCTTC; CDR3aa: CATSRGTNYNEQFF
j_gene: TRBJ2-2; d_gene: TRBD1; v_gene: TRBV6-4; abundance: NA; CDR3nt: TGTGCCGACAACCGACAGGGGAACACCGGGGAGCTGTTTTTT; CDR3aa: CADNRQGNTGELFF
j_gene: TRBJ2-7; d_gene: TRBD1; v_gene: TRBV5-5; abundance: NA; CDR3nt: TGTGCCAGCAGCTTATACCGGGACAGCTACGAGCAGTACTTC; CDR3aa: CASSLYRDSYEQYF
j_gene: TRBJ1-3; d_gene: NA; v_gene: TRBV5-1; abundance: NA; CDR3nt: TGCGCCAGCAGCAGCGACAGACCCTCTGGAAACACCATATATTTT; CDR3aa: CASSSDRPSGNTIYF
j_gene: TRBJ2-7; d_gene: TRBD1; v_gene: TRBV6-5; abundance: NA; CDR3nt: TGTGCCAGCAGTGAGACAGGGGAAGCCTACGAGCAGTACTTC; CDR3aa: CASSETGEAYEQYF
j_gene: TRBJ1-1; d_gene: TRBD1; v_gene: TRBV5-4; abundance: NA; CDR3nt: TGTGCCAGCATCCCGGGACAGGGCTACACTGAAGCTTTCTTT; CDR3aa: CASIPGQGYTEAFF
j_gene: TRBJ1-6; d_gene: NA; v_gene: TRBV5-4; abundance: NA; CDR3nt: TGTGCCAGCAGCTTGCGGGAGGGTTTCCTCCACTTT; CDR3aa: CASSLREGFLHF
j_gene: TRBJ2-7; d_gene: TRBD1; v_gene: TRBV19; abundance: NA; CDR3nt: TGTGCCAGTAGTCACGGACAGGGGTCCTACGAGCAGTACTTC; CDR3aa: CASSHGQGSYEQYF
j_gene: TRBJ1-3; d_gene: NA; v_gene: TRBV5-1; abundance: once; CDR3nt: TGCGCCAGCAGCTTGGACAGGTCGATCGGAAACACCATATATTTT; CDR3aa: CASSLDRSIGNTIYF
j_gene: TRBJ1-1; d_gene: NA; v_gene: TRBV7-2; abundance: NA; CDR3nt: TGTGCCAGCAGCTTAGCTCCAGGGGAATCTTTCTTT; CDR3aa: CASSLAPGESFF
j_gene: TRBJ1-2; d_gene: NA; v_gene: TRBV19; abundance: once; CDR3nt: TGTGCCAGTAGTATAGAAACAGAAACCTATGGCTACACCTTC; CDR3aa: CASSIETETYGYTF
j_gene: TRBJ2-7; d_gene: NA; v_gene: TRBV5-8; abundance: few; CDR3nt: TGTGCCAGCAGCTCGCACAGCTACGAGCAGTACTTC; CDR3aa: CASSSHSYEQYF
j_gene: TRBJ1-2; d_gene: NA; v_gene: TRBV6-5; abundance: few; CDR3nt: TGTGCCAGCAGCCAAGGACAGTTATACACCTTC; CDR3aa: CASSQGQLYTF
j_gene: TRBJ2-3; d_gene: NA; v_gene: TRBV28; abundance: NA; CDR3nt: TGTGCCAGCAGTTCCCCCCAGCGGGTAGATACGCAGTATTTT; CDR3aa: CASSSPQRVDTQYF
j_gene: TRBJ2-5; d_gene: NA; v_gene: TRBV7-2; abundance: NA; CDR3nt: TGTGCCAGCAGTGGCAGGACAGTTCAAGAGACCCAGTACTTC; CDR3aa: CASSGRTVQETQYF
j_gene: TRBJ1-1; d_gene: TRBD1; v_gene: TRBV4-1; abundance: NA; CDR3nt: TGCGCCAGCAGCCAAGGGACAGGGCGGACTGAAGCTTTCTTT; CDR3aa: CASSQGTGRTEAFF
j_gene: TRBJ1-3; d_gene: TRBD1; v_gene: TRBV6-6; abundance: NA; CDR3nt: TGTGCCAGCAGTTACGAGGGGGCGCCAGGAAACACCATATATTTT; CDR3aa: CASSYEGAPGNTIYF
j_gene: TRBJ1-5; d_gene: NA; v_gene: TRBV7-9; abundance: NA; CDR3nt: TGTGCCAGCAGCGGACAGTCCGATCAGCCCCAGCATTTT; CDR3aa: CASSGQSDQPQHF
j_gene: TRBJ1-1; d_gene: NA; v_gene: TRBV5-6; abundance: NA; CDR3nt: TGTGCCAGCAGACAAACACGGAACACTGAAGCTTTCTTT; CDR3aa: CASRQTRNTEAFF
j_gene: TRBJ1-1; d_gene: NA; v_gene: TRBV27; abundance: NA; CDR3nt: TGTGCCAGCAGTCGAACCCGCGGGGGCCAGAACACTGAAGCTTTCTTT; CDR3aa: CASSRTRGGQNTEAFF
j_gene: TRBJ2-5; d_gene: TRBD2; v_gene: TRBV11-1; abundance: NA; CDR3nt: TGTGCCAGCAGCTTCAGACTAGCGGTGGGGGAGACCCAGTACTTC; CDR3aa: CASSFRLAVGETQYF
j_gene: TRBJ2-7; d_gene: TRBD1; v_gene: TRBV4-3; abundance: NA; CDR3nt: TGCGCCAGCAGCCAAGTTTCATCAGGGGGCTACGAGCAGTACTTC; CDR3aa: CASSQVSSGGYEQYF
j_gene: TRBJ2-3; d_gene: NA; v_gene: TRBV7-2; abundance: NA; CDR3nt: TGTGCCAGCGGAACGGGGGCAGATACGCAGTATTTT; CDR3aa: CASGTGADTQYF
j_gene: TRBJ2-7; d_gene: NA; v_gene: TRBV5-1; abundance: NA; CDR3nt: TGCGCCAGCAGCTTCCCAGGGGACTACGAGCAGTACTTC; CDR3aa: CASSFPGDYEQYF
j_gene: TRBJ2-1; d_gene: TRBD1; v_gene: TRBV5-4; abundance: NA; CDR3nt: TGTGCCAGCAGCTCAGACAGGGCCTCCTACAATGAGCAGTTCTTC; CDR3aa: CASSSDRASYNEQFF
j_gene: TRBJ1-5; d_gene: NA; v_gene: TRBV4-3; abundance: NA; CDR3nt: TGCGTCAGCAGCCCTCGAAGCGTGGGCAATCAGCCCCAGCATTTT; CDR3aa: CVSSPRSVGNQPQHF
j_gene: TRBJ1-1; d_gene: NA; v_gene: TRBV6-7; abundance: NA; CDR3nt: TGTGCCAGCAGTTATCCCGGACCGGACACGGGAGCTTTCTTT; CDR3aa: CASSYPGPDTGAFF
j_gene: TRBJ1-2; d_gene: NA; v_gene: TRBV6-5; abundance: NA; CDR3nt: TGTGCCAGCAGTTACGGTGGAGGCAGGGGAAAAGGCTACACCTTC; CDR3aa: CASSYGGGRGKGYTF
j_gene: TRBJ1-3; d_gene: TRBD1; v_gene: TRBV27; abundance: NA; CDR3nt: TGTGCCAGCACCGCCGGGACAGGGGGTCGAAACACCATATATTTT; CDR3aa: CASTAGTGGRNTIYF
j_gene: TRBJ1-2; d_gene: TRBD1; v_gene: TRBV4-1; abundance: NA; CDR3nt: TGCGCCAGCAGCCAAGATGTAGGGACAGAATATGGCTACACCTTC; CDR3aa: CASSQDVGTEYGYTF
j_gene: TRBJ2-1; d_gene: TRBD1; v_gene: TRBV6-4; abundance: few; CDR3nt: TGTGCCAGCAGCCCGGGACAGACCAATGAGCAGTTCTTC; CDR3aa: CASSPGQTNEQFF
j_gene: TRBJ2-3; d_gene: NA; v_gene: TRBV5-6; abundance: NA; CDR3nt: TGTGCCAGCAGCCGCTGGCAAATCAGCACAGATACGCAGTATTTT; CDR3aa: CASSRWQISTDTQYF
j_gene: TRBJ2-3; d_gene: TRBD2; v_gene: TRBV5-1; abundance: NA; CDR3nt: TGCGCCAGCAGCTTGGCCCGGACTAGCGGGGAGATCACAGATACGCAGTATTTT; CDR3aa: CASSLARTSGEITDTQYF
j_gene: TRBJ2-7; d_gene: NA; v_gene: TRBV4-3; abundance: few; CDR3nt: TGCGCCAGCAGCCAAGGGACAAGACAGGTTGACGAGCAGTACTTC; CDR3aa: CASSQGTRQVDEQYF
j_gene: TRBJ1-5; d_gene: TRBD1; v_gene: TRBV28; abundance: NA; CDR3nt: TGTGCCAGCACCAAAGGGACAGGGGTATATTCGCCCCAGCATTTT; CDR3aa: CASTKGTGVYSPQHF
j_gene: TRBJ2-1; d_gene: TRBD2; v_gene: TRBV5-1; abundance: NA; CDR3nt: TGCGCCAGCAGCTTGGGGACTAGCGGGACCTATGGCAATGAGCAGTTCTTC; CDR3aa: CASSLGTSGTYGNEQFF
j_gene: TRBJ2-7; d_gene: TRBD2; v_gene: TRBV5-1; abundance: NA; CDR3nt: TGCGCCAGCAGCACCGGACTAGCGGGAGGGCCTAGATACGAGCAGTACTTC; CDR3aa: CASSTGLAGGPRYEQYF